Shown below are 24 T cell receptor beta chains from a single sample sequenced in a study of blood T cell repertoires in COVID-19. The method was immunoSEQ multiplex PCR; TCRdb's version includes in-frame clones alone and lacks a portion of them. The repertoire holds over 450,000 clones, with around nine tenths as singletons. The sample consisted of peripheral blood. The receptor source for this set is a woman between 50 and 59 years old with COVID-19, enrolled during active disease.

The V and J genes are TRBV7-9 and TRBJ1-4; D remains ambiguous. Germline loops: CDR1 SEHNR, CDR2 FQNEAQ (reference sequence). The CDR3 contains 15 residues. V was pared by 1 base and J by 5 bases, with 11 bases between. The DNA of the CDR3 is TGTGCCAGCAGCTTAGGCGACATCCTCAATGAAAAACTGTTTTTT. Protein sequence: CASSLGDILNEKLFF.

This clone was seen only once. The V call is TRBV5-1, the J call TRBJ1-2; D remains ambiguous. CDR3 length: 13 residues. Trimming cost V 0 bases and J 6 bases, with 9 bases left between them. Germline V gene lookup returns CDR1 SGHRS and CDR2 YFSETQ. This chain's CDR3 is CASSLVGGDGYTF. As DNA, the CDR3 is TGCGCCAGCAGCTTGGTCGGTGGTGATGGCTACACCTTC.

The V and J genes are TRBV6-5 and TRBJ1-2; tentative D call: TRBD1 (5 bases). Germline-derived CDR1 and CDR2 are MNHEY and SVGAGI. The CDR3 totals 13 residues. V gave up 7 bases and J gave up 6 bases, with 15 bases separating them. Written as DNA, the CDR3 is TGTGCCAGCAAGGTCGGGCAGGGCGATGGCTACACCTTC. This codes for CASKVGQGDGYTF.

The chain employs TRBV4-1 and TRBJ2-7; TRBD2 is a possible D gene (5 bases). Per the germline V gene, CDR1 is MGHRA and CDR2 is YSYEKL. V dropped 1 base and J dropped 1 base, with 17 bases sitting between them. The CDR3 sequence is 17 residues long. CDR3 nucleotide sequence: TGCGCCAGCAGCCAAGTGGGTCCCGTGAGGGCGTCCTACGAGCAGTACTTC. Its translation is CASSQVGPVRASYEQYF.

This sequence joins TRBV5-4 and TRBJ2-7, with 8 bases that match TRBD2. Germline values: CDR1 SGHNT, CDR2 YYREEE (reference sequence). V trimming: 2 bases; J trimming: 3 bases; junction bases outside the gene matches: 4. CDR3 length: 14 amino acids. Written as DNA, the CDR3 is TGTGCCAGCAGCTTCACGGCGGGGGGCTACGAGCAGTACTTC. Translated: CASSFTAGGYEQYF. The full variable domain, with the rest looked up from reference TRBV5-4 and TRBJ2-7, is ETGVTQSPTHLIKTRGQQVTLRCSSQSGHNTVSWYQQALGQGPQFIFQYYREEENGRGNFPPRFSGLQFPNYSSELNVNALELDDSALYLCASSFTAGGYEQYFGPGTRLTVT.

This clone was counted a single time. The chain recombines TRBV4-1 with TRBJ2-3; 12 bases match TRBD2. This CDR3 contains 18 residues. Germline lookup yields CDR1 MGHRA and CDR2 YSYEKL. With V trimmed by 0 bases and J by 5 bases, 9 bases remained unmatched. The CDR3 DNA follows: TGCGCCAGCAGCCAAGATCCCCCGCTAGCGGGGGGGTTAGATACGCAGTATTTT. Translating gives CASSQDPPLAGGLDTQYF.

The V and J genes are TRBV6-5 and TRBJ2-7, with 7 bases aligning to TRBD2. CDR3 size: 14 residues. V shed 5 bases and J 1 base; nucleotides not matched to a gene: 5. Germline lookup yields CDR1 MNHEY and CDR2 SVGAGI. CDR3 DNA: TGTGCCAGCAGTCTCCTAGCGGAATCCTACGAGCAGTACTTC. Protein sequence: CASSLLAESYEQYF.

The rearrangement joins TRBV6-5 to TRBJ2-7; TRBD2 matches 12 bases. There are 15 residues in the CDR3. CDR1 and CDR2 from the germline V gene are MNHEY and SVGAGI. After removal of 6 bases from V and 2 bases from J, the junction contained 5 bases not matched to a gene. The DNA for the CDR3 is TGTGCCAGCAGCCCACTAGCGGGGGGAGCCTACGAGCAGTACTTC. This codes for CASSPLAGGAYEQYF.

The rearrangement links TRBV18 to TRBJ1-1; TRBD1 aligns across 12 bases. CDR1 KGHSH and CDR2 LQKENI come from the germline V gene. The CDR3 has 19 residues. V gave up 3 bases and J gave up 1 base; unmatched junction bases: 12. The CDR3 DNA sequence: TGTGCCAGCTCACCTGGGGCAGGGACAGGGGGCCTGCGGAACACTGAAGCTTTCTTT. Translated: CASSPGAGTGGLRNTEAFF.

This chain links TRBV30 with TRBJ1-2; D may be TRBD1 (5 bases). The CDR3 is 14 residues long. Trimming shortened V by 4 bases and J by 8 bases, and 20 bases separated the two germline ends. Germline V gene data show CDR1 as GTSNPN and CDR2 as SVGIG (reference sequence). This CDR3 is CAWTSGGTLRGYTF. The DNA for the CDR3 is TGTGCCTGGACCAGCGGGGGTACCCTTCGGGGCTACACCTTC.

The rearrangement joins TRBV9 to TRBJ2-3; 7 nucleotides align to TRBD1. Unmatched junction bases numbered 8, after V lost 2 bases and J lost 2 bases. This CDR3 is built from 16 residues. Germline V lookup: CDR1 SGDLS, CDR2 YYNGEE. The CDR3 DNA follows: TGTGCCAGCAGCGTCGGGATAGGACAGGTCACAGATACGCAGTATTTT. Amino acid sequence: CASSVGIGQVTDTQYF.

This clone was counted only a few times. The chain is built from TRBV2 and TRBJ2-3, with 7 nucleotides matching TRBD2. Per the germline V gene, CDR1 is SNHLY and CDR2 is FYNNEI. The length of the CDR3 is 13 residues. The V and J ends lost 7 bases and 5 bases, in that order; junction bases with no gene match: 6. The CDR3: CASNSGVKDTQYF. The DNA of the CDR3 is TGTGCCAGCAACAGCGGGGTGAAAGATACGCAGTATTTT.

The genes are TRBV19 and TRBJ1-4; D possibly corresponds to TRBD1 (5 bases). The CDR3 has 14 amino acids. Trimming left V 4 bases short and J 10 bases short, with 16 bases between. The germline gives CDR1 LNHDA, CDR2 SQIVND (reference sequence). Here the CDR3 DNA reads TGTGCCAGTAGTAGGGGGGACCCGGCAAGAAAACTGTTTTTT. Protein product: CASSRGDPARKLFF.

The chain joins TRBV5-1 to TRBJ1-2, with TRBD1 matching over 11 bases. Trimming cost V 2 bases and J 8 bases; bases outside gene matches: 11. The CDR3 is 16 residues long. The germline V gene encodes CDR1 SGHRS and CDR2 YFSETQ. The CDR3 DNA sequence: TGCGCCAGCAGCTTTGGATCCGGACAGGGGGCGGAGGGCTACACCTTC. It codes for CASSFGSGQGAEGYTF.

The chain combines TRBV20-1 with TRBJ2-1, with a tentative D call TRBD1 (5 bases). CDR3 length: 15 amino acids. With 3 bases removed from V and 5 bases from J, the gap between germline ends came to 17 bases. From germline, CDR1 is DFQATT and CDR2 SNEGSKA (reference sequence). The CDR3 coding sequence is TGCAGTGCTAGTGGAGCCAGGGAATCGGACAATGAGCAGTTCTTC. It is translated as CSASGARESDNEQFF.

Here the CDR3 reads CAGQGINEKLFF. DNA for the CDR3: TGTGCCGGACAGGGGATTAATGAAAAACTGTTTTTT. The V call is TRBV2, the J call TRBJ1-4; TRBD1 aligns across 9 bases. The junction had 2 bases not matched to a gene; V was cut back by 11 bases and J by 4 bases. CDR3 length: 12 residues. Germline V lookup: CDR1 SNHLY, CDR2 FYNNEI.

J is TRBJ1-6 and V is TRBV6-5; D unclear. This CDR3 has 15 amino acids. CDR1 and CDR2 (germline): MNHEY, SVGAGI. With 2 bases removed from V and 0 bases from J, the gap between germline ends came to 5 bases. CDR3: CASSYLTSYNSPLHF. CDR3 in DNA: TGTGCCAGCAGTTACCTAACCTCCTATAATTCACCCCTCCACTTT.

V gene TRBV3-1 (or the pseudogene TRBV3-2) combines with J gene TRBJ2-7; possible D gene TRBD2, 6 bases. Germline V gene data show CDR1 as LGHDT and CDR2 as YNNKEL (reference sequence). The CDR3 covers 14 residues. The germline V and J ends were trimmed by 4 bases and 5 bases, with 15 bases remaining between them. The DNA for the CDR3 is TGTGCCAGCAGCCTTCCGGAGGGGAGGAACGAGCAGTACTTC. It yields the protein CASSLPEGRNEQYF.

V and J are TRBV5-6 and TRBJ1-6; unclear D gene. The CDR3 spans 15 residues. Per germline, CDR1 SGHDT and CDR2 YYEEEE. V lost 1 base to trimming and J lost 3 bases, with 8 bases between them. This chain's CDR3 is CASSLPGVYNSPLHF. The CDR3 bases are TGTGCCAGCAGCTTGCCAGGCGTCTATAATTCACCCCTCCACTTT.

J is TRBJ2-7 and V is TRBV5-6; no reliable D call. The length of the CDR3 is 13 residues. Germline-derived CDR1 and CDR2 are SGHDT and YYEEEE. Trimming stripped 2 bases from V and 2 bases from J, with 8 bases between. CDR3 protein: CASSFGQTYEQYF. DNA for the CDR3: TGTGCCAGCAGCTTTGGGCAAACCTACGAGCAGTACTTC.

This clone was recorded once. The chain recombines TRBV6-5 with TRBJ2-3; tentative D call: TRBD2 (7 bases). Germline CDR1 MNHEY, CDR2 SVGAGI. The germline V and J ends were trimmed by 5 bases and 1 base, with 10 bases remaining between them. The CDR3 has 14 residues. This CDR3 is CASSRGRGTDTQYF. The CDR3 DNA sequence: TGTGCCAGCAGTAGGGGGAGGGGCACAGATACGCAGTATTTT.

The chain employs TRBV2 and TRBJ1-5; no definite D call. The CDR3 is made up of 12 amino acids. V shed 6 bases and J shed 4 bases, with 7 bases lying between them. CDR1 is SNHLY, CDR2 FYNNEI, per germline. The CDR3 nucleotides read TGTGCCAGCAGCTCTCCGAATCAGCCCCAGCATTTT. Protein product: CASSSPNQPQHF. Complete variable domain (other parts from reference TRBV2 and TRBJ1-5): EPEVTQTPSHQVTQMGQEVILRCVPISNHLYFYWYRQILGQKVEFLVSFYNNEISEKSEIFDDQFSVERPDGSNFTLKIRSTKLEDSAMYFCASSSPNQPQHFGDGTRLSIL.

This chain links TRBV5-1 with TRBJ2-3, with TRBD2 identical over 8 bases. Germline assignment: CDR1 SGHRS and CDR2 YFSETQ. This CDR3 spans 18 amino acids. The junction had 12 bases not matched to a gene; V was cut back by 3 bases and J by 0 bases. CDR3 DNA sequence: TGCGCCAGCAGCTACCCGGCTGGTAGCGGGGCCAGCACAGATACGCAGTATTTT. This gives the protein CASSYPAGSGASTDTQYF.

V gene TRBV18 combines with J gene TRBJ1-2, with 7 bases identical to TRBD1. Losses at the gene ends were 6 bases for V and 3 bases for J; bases not matched to a gene: 7. Germline V gene lookup returns CDR1 KGHSH and CDR2 LQKENI. The CDR3 has 14 amino acids. CDR3 protein: CASSKEGADYGYTF. The CDR3 DNA reads TGTGCCAGCTCTAAGGAGGGGGCGGACTATGGCTACACCTTC.